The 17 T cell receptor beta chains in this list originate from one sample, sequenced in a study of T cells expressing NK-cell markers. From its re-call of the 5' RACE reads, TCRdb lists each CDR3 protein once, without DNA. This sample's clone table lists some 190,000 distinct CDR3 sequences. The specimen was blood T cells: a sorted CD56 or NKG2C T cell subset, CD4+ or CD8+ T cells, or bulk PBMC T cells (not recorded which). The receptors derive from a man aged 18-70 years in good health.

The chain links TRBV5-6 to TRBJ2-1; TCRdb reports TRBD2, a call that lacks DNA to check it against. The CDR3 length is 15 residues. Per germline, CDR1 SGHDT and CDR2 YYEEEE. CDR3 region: CASSPRLLSHNEQFF.

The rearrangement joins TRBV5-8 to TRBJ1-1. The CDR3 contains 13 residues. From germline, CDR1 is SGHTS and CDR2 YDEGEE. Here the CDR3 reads CASSLGGFAEAFF.

CDR3 region: CATSRDLRVEQFF. The chain has TRBV15 and TRBJ2-1; TCRdb's D call of TRBD2 is untestable without DNA. This CDR3 has 13 amino acids. Germline V CDR1 and CDR2: LNHNV, YYDKDF (reference sequence).

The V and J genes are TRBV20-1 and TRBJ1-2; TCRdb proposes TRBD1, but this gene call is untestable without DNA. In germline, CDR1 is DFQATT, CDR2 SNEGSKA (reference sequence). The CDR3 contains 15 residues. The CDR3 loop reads CSASRDRAPISGYTF.

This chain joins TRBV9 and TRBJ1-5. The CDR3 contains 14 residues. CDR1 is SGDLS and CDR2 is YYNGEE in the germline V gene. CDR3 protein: CASSPDDGNQPQHF.

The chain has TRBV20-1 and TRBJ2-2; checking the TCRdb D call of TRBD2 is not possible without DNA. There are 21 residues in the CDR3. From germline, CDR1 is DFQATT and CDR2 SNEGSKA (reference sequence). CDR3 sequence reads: CSARDHSGGFRDNANTGELFF.

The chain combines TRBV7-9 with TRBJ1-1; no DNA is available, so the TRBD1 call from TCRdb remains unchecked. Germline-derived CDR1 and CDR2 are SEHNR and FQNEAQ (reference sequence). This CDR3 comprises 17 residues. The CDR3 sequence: CASSLVEGAPKNTEAFF.

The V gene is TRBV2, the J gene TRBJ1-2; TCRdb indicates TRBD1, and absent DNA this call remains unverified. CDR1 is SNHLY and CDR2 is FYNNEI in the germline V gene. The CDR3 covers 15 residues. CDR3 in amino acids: CASSATGVGYYGYTF.

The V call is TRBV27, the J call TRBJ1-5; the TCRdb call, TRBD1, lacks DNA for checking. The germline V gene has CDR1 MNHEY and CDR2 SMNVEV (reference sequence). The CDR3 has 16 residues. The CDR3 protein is CASTQVDRDGNQPQHF.

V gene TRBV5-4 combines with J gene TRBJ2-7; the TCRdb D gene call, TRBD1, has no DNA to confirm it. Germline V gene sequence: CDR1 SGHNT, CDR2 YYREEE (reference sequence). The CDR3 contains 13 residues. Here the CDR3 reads CASSGQSPYEQYF.

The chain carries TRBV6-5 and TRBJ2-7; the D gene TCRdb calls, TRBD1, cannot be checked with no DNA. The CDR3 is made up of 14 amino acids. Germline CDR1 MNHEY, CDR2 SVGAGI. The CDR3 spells CASSYPRDRVEQYF.

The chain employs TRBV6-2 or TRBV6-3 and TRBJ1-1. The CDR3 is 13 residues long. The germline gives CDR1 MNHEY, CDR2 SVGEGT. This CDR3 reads CASSYGGSTEAFF.

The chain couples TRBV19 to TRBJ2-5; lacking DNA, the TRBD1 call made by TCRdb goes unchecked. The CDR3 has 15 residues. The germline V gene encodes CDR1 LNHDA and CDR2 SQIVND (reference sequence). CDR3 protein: CASSIDRAAEETQYF.

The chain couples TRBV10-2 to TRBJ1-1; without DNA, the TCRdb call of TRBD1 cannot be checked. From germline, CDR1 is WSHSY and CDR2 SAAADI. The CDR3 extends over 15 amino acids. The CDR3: CASSVGTNMNTEAFF.

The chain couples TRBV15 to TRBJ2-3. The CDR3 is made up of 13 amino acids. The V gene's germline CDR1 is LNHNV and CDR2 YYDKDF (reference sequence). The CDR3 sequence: CATSRWFMDTQYF.

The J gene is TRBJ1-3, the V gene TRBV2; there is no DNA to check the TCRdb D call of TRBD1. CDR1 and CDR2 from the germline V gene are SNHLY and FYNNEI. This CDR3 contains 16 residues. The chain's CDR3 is CASSDYSPRSGNTIYF.

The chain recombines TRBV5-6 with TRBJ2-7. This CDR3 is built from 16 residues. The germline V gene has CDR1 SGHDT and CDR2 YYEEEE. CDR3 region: CASSLDLVGFSYEQYF.